One and the same sample provided the 28 T cell receptor beta chains below, sequenced in a study of response to subunit inactivated influenza vaccine. TCRdb re-called the RT-PCR reads with MiXCR, one entry per CDR3 protein. The data contain about 540,000 distinct CDR3 sequences, around 21% of them singletons. These sequences were also reported in another study, on T cells expressing NK-cell markers. That investigation notes: The cDNA for TCR beta came from 5'RACE template switching with UMIs.

The source was CD4+ T cells sorted from PBMCs, collected 12 days after vaccination. The source of these receptors is a man aged 50 to 59 who received an inactivated influenza vaccine.

This chain uses TRBV20-1 with TRBJ2-5; 7 nucleotides line up with TRBD1. V gave up 4 bases and J gave up 7 bases; unmatched junction bases: 9. Germline-derived CDR1 and CDR2 are DFQATT and SNEGSKA (reference sequence). This CDR3 has 13 amino acids. CDR3 DNA sequence: TGCAGTGCTAAGAGACAGGGACCTTTGACCCAGTACTTC. Its protein product is CSAKRQGPLTQYF.

This clonotype was picked up a small number of times. For the CDR3, the DNA is TGTGCCAGCAGCCAAGGGGGACAGGGCGGACAGCCCCAGCATTTT. Encoded protein: CASSQGGQGGQPQHF. J is TRBJ1-5 and V is TRBV4-2, with 9 bases that match TRBD1. CDR1 is LGHNA, CDR2 YNFKEQ, per germline. The trim removed 1 base at V and 7 bases at J, leaving 5 bases unmatched. The CDR3 is made up of 15 amino acids.

This clonotype was found a few times. This chain connects TRBV15 to TRBJ2-5; TRBD1 aligns across 8 bases. CDR1 LNHNV and CDR2 YYDKDF come from the germline V gene (reference sequence). CDR3 size: 15 residues. With 3 bases clipped from V and 5 bases from J, the junction kept 8 bases outside the gene matches. DNA of the CDR3: TGTGCCACCAGCAGGGAGACAGGGGTTTGGGAGACCCAGTACTTC. Protein: CATSRETGVWETQYF.

This clonotype has a handful of counts. CDR3 residues: CASQEAGKLNEQFF. CDR3 coding DNA: TGTGCCAGCCAGGAGGCGGGAAAACTCAATGAGCAGTTCTTC. The chain has TRBV27 and TRBJ2-1, with TRBD2 as a possible D gene (6 bases). The germline gives CDR1 MNHEY, CDR2 SMNVEV (reference sequence). This CDR3 contains 14 residues. Trimming removed 8 bases at V and 6 bases at J, with 17 bases between.

CDR3 loop: CASNRDRGSYEQYF. As DNA, the CDR3 is TGTGCCAGCAACCGGGACAGAGGCTCCTACGAGCAGTACTTC. The chain uses TRBV6-1 and TRBJ2-7; 7 positions match TRBD1. The CDR3 is made up of 14 amino acids. With V trimmed by 7 bases and J by 0 bases, 6 bases remained unmatched. The germline V gene has CDR1 MNHNS and CDR2 SASEGT.

The rearrangement uses TRBV6-5 and TRBJ1-1, with no clear D. CDR3 length equals 14 residues. Germline-derived CDR1 and CDR2 are MNHEY and SVGAGI. Trimming left V 0 bases short and J 1 base short, with 6 bases between. The CDR3 DNA is TGTGCCAGCAGTTACTCTGGATGGAACACTGAAGCTTTCTTT. Translated: CASSYSGWNTEAFF.

This clonotype came up many times. The chain joins TRBV20-1 to TRBJ2-3; TRBD2 agrees at 12 bases. J gave up 0 bases and V 5 bases, and 9 bases lay outside the gene matches. There are 17 residues in the CDR3. CDR1 and CDR2 (germline): DFQATT, SNEGSKA (reference sequence). DNA of the CDR3: TGCAGTGCTGTATCGACTAGCGGGAGAACTAGCACAGATACGCAGTATTTT. Its translation is CSAVSTSGRTSTDTQYF.

This clonotype was picked up a small number of times. V and J are TRBV20-1 and TRBJ2-2; 10 nucleotides align to TRBD1. The CDR3 has 15 residues. Germline trimming cut 6 bases from V and 3 bases from J; bases unmatched to any gene: 7. Looked up from germline, CDR1 is DFQATT and CDR2 is SNEGSKA (reference sequence). CDR3 bases: TGCAGTGCCACGGACAGGGGGGGCTACACCGGGGAGCTGTTTTTT. Translating it yields CSATDRGGYTGELFF.

This clonotype was observed a few times. This sequence joins TRBV29-1 and TRBJ1-4; tentatively, D is TRBD1 (6 bases). Trimming took 7 bases from V and 5 from J, leaving 11 bases between them. The CDR3 sequence is 12 residues long. Looked up from germline, CDR1 is SQVTM and CDR2 is ANQGSEA. CDR3 nucleotide sequence: TGCAGCGGTGCACAGGGAAATGAAAAACTGTTTTTT. Its protein product is CSGAQGNEKLFF.

This chain links TRBV4-3 with TRBJ2-1; D possibly matches TRBD1 or TRBD2 (5 bases each). CDR1 and CDR2 (germline): LGHNA, YSLEER. The CDR3 runs to 15 residues. V was trimmed by 0 bases and J by 6 bases, leaving 12 bases between them. The CDR3 coding sequence is TGCGCCAGCAGCCAAGATTGGGGGACCACCAATGAGCAGTTCTTC. Protein sequence: CASSQDWGTTNEQFF.

The chain links TRBV2 to TRBJ2-5, with TRBD1 matching over 8 bases. This CDR3 is built from 14 residues. Per the germline V gene, CDR1 is SNHLY and CDR2 is FYNNEI. Unmatched junction bases numbered 8, after V lost 6 bases and J lost 5 bases. As DNA, the CDR3 is TGTGCCAGCAGGGTGGACAGGGCCGTGGAGACCCAGTACTTC. This encodes CASRVDRAVETQYF.

The rearrangement uses TRBV7-2 and TRBJ1-2; D gene ambiguous. V was shortened by 5 bases and J by 3 bases, with 7 bases between the two germline ends. The CDR3 loop spans 12 amino acids. CDR1 SGHTA and CDR2 FQGNSA come from the germline V gene. DNA for the CDR3: TGTGCCAGCAGCCGTCCGTACTATGGCTACACCTTC. It specifies CASSRPYYGYTF.

A few counts support this clonotype. This chain joins TRBV6-6 and TRBJ2-3; D remains ambiguous. Deletions cut 4 bases from V and 11 bases from J, with 10 bases between. Germline values: CDR1 MNHNY, CDR2 SVGAGI (reference sequence). The CDR3 has 11 amino acids. CDR3 sequence reads: CASSSGDLQYF. Here the CDR3 DNA reads TGTGCCAGCAGTTCTGGCGATTTGCAGTATTTT.

Only a few counts were recorded for this clonotype. The chain is built from TRBV10-3 and TRBJ1-5, with D perhaps matching TRBD1 (6 bases). Germline-derived CDR1 and CDR2 are ENHRY and SYGVKD. The V end lost 3 bases, the J end lost 4 bases, and 10 bases lay between the germline ends. This CDR3 region has 14 residues. As DNA, the CDR3 is TGTGCCATCAGTGAACAGGGCGAGAATCAGCCCCAGCATTTT. Encoded protein: CAISEQGENQPQHF.

The CDR3: CASSHNRIANTGELFF. The CDR3 DNA reads TGTGCCAGCAGCCATAACAGGATCGCGAACACCGGGGAGCTGTTTTTT. The rearrangement links TRBV7-9 to TRBJ2-2, with D possibly matching TRBD1 (5 bases). The germline CDR1 and CDR2 sequences are SEHNR and FQNEAQ (reference sequence). Trimming took off 5 bases at V and 0 bases at J, with 13 bases between the two ends. The CDR3 is 16 amino acids.

The chain joins TRBV25-1 to TRBJ2-5; TRBD2 is a possible D gene (6 bases). The V end was cut by 8 bases, the J end by 4 bases, with 14 bases between. This CDR3 contains 13 residues. Germline V gives CDR1 MGHDK, CDR2 SYGVNS. The CDR3 DNA sequence: TGTGCCAGCGTGGAGTTGGGAGGAGAGACCCAGTACTTC. Amino acid sequence: CASVELGGETQYF.

In this sample, this clonotype turned up many times. The chain couples TRBV6-5 to TRBJ2-2; 7 bases fit TRBD2. The CDR3 sequence is 15 residues long. Germline CDR1 and CDR2: MNHEY and SVGAGI. V shed 0 bases and J 4 bases; nucleotides not matched to a gene: 2. This CDR3 is CASSYSTSRTGELFF. The CDR3 DNA is TGTGCCAGCAGTTACTCGACTAGCCGCACCGGGGAGCTGTTTTTT.

The V gene is TRBV6-2 or TRBV6-3, the J gene TRBJ2-1, with 15 bases identical to TRBD2. The CDR3 loop spans 20 amino acids. CDR1 MNHEY and CDR2 SVGEGT come from the germline V gene. J lost 1 base, V lost 2 bases, and 9 bases had no gene match. Written as DNA, the CDR3 is TGTGCCAGCAGTTACGTGGCAGTGGGACTAGCGGGAGGATCCTACAATGAGCAGTTCTTC. Translating gives CASSYVAVGLAGGSYNEQFF.

J is TRBJ2-1 and V is TRBV4-2; TRBD2 agrees at 10 bases. Germline-derived CDR1 and CDR2 are LGHNA and YNFKEQ. The V and J ends lost 3 bases and 3 bases, in that order; junction bases with no gene match: 8. CDR3 length equals 17 residues. The DNA for the CDR3 is TGTGCCAGCAGCCAGGACTTTAGCGGGAGGTTCTACAATGAGCAGTTCTTC. It encodes CASSQDFSGRFYNEQFF.

In this sample, this clonotype turned up a few times. Because the CDR3's place on the DNA is in doubt, the DNA is left out and the CDR3 is given as listed by TCRdb. CDR3 region: CASSSSAAEPLHF. This chain connects TRBV28 to TRBJ1-6. The CDR3 totals 13 residues, both ends included. Germline CDR1 MDHEN, CDR2 SYDVKM.

This clonotype came up a few times. The chain joins TRBV10-3 to TRBJ1-1; 8 nucleotides match TRBD1. Germline V lookup: CDR1 ENHRY, CDR2 SYGVKD. CDR3 size: 14 residues. V shed 7 bases and J 2 bases; nucleotides not matched to a gene: 6. The CDR3 DNA is TGTGCCATCATGCGGACAGGGCGAAACACTGAAGCTTTCTTT. It yields the protein CAIMRTGRNTEAFF.

This clonotype has more than one count but fewer than ten. At one of its ends the junction is not consistent with the germline gene, which may arise from a read error. The CDR3: CASSFGGMNTEAFF. CDR3 sequence (DNA): TGTGCCAGCAGCTTTGGGGGTATGAACACTGAAGCTTTCTTT. The chain recombines TRBV5-1 with TRBJ1-1; possibly TRBD1 for D (5 bases). Germline V gene lookup returns CDR1 SGHRS and CDR2 YFSETQ. This CDR3 has 14 amino acids.

The chain has TRBV4-1 and TRBJ1-2, with 10 bases aligning to TRBD1. Per the germline V gene, CDR1 is MGHRA and CDR2 is YSYEKL. The CDR3 spans 15 residues. V trimming: 4 bases; J trimming: 2 bases; junction bases outside the gene matches: 4. The CDR3 DNA is TGCGCCAGCAGCCCCGACAGGGGGCTAAACTATGGCTACACCTTC. Its translation is CASSPDRGLNYGYTF.

This clonotype came up a few times. The CDR3 DNA reads as TGTGCCAGCAGCTTAGTAGGCGGGGGCCGGCATGCGGATACGCAGTATTTT. This encodes CASSLVGGGRHADTQYF. The chain employs TRBV7-2 and TRBJ2-3, with TRBD2 as a possible D gene (7 bases). Germline CDR1 is SGHTA and CDR2 is FQGNSA. V shed 1 base and J shed 6 bases, with 20 bases lying between them. The CDR3 contains 17 residues.

A few counts support this clonotype. The chain carries TRBV3-1 and TRBJ2-7, with 7 positions matching TRBD2. CDR1 and CDR2 (germline): LGHDT, YNNKEL (reference sequence). J was trimmed by 3 bases and V by 4 bases; bases with no gene match: 3. The CDR3 length is 13 residues. The CDR3 coding sequence is TGTGCCAGCAGCCGGGCGGGAGTCTACGAGCAGTACTTC. Translation: CASSRAGVYEQYF.

This chain uses TRBV20-1 with TRBJ2-7, with D tentatively TRBD1 (6 bases). Germline V gene data show CDR1 as DFQATT and CDR2 as SNEGSKA (reference sequence). V was trimmed by 4 bases and J by 2 bases, leaving 12 bases between them. The CDR3 loop spans 13 amino acids. CDR3 region: CSAIRQGTYEQYF. CDR3 coding DNA: TGCAGTGCTATAAGGCAGGGGACCTACGAGCAGTACTTC.

The chain uses TRBV20-1 and TRBJ2-5; D might be TRBD2 (6 bases). This CDR3 contains 13 residues. CDR1 and CDR2 (germline): DFQATT, SNEGSKA (reference sequence). V was pared by 3 bases and J by 7 bases, with 15 bases between. CDR3 sequence reads: CSASGSAMGTQYF. The CDR3 coding sequence is TGCAGTGCTAGCGGGAGCGCCATGGGGACCCAGTACTTC.

The chain has TRBV20-1 and TRBJ2-5, with 11 bases identical to TRBD2. The CDR3 runs 15 residues. Germline V gene data show CDR1 as DFQATT and CDR2 as SNEGSKA (reference sequence). V trimming: 0 bases; J trimming: 4 bases; junction bases outside the gene matches: 4. CDR3 loop: CSARDRTSGLETQYF. DNA for the CDR3: TGCAGTGCTAGAGATCGGACTAGCGGGCTAGAGACCCAGTACTTC.